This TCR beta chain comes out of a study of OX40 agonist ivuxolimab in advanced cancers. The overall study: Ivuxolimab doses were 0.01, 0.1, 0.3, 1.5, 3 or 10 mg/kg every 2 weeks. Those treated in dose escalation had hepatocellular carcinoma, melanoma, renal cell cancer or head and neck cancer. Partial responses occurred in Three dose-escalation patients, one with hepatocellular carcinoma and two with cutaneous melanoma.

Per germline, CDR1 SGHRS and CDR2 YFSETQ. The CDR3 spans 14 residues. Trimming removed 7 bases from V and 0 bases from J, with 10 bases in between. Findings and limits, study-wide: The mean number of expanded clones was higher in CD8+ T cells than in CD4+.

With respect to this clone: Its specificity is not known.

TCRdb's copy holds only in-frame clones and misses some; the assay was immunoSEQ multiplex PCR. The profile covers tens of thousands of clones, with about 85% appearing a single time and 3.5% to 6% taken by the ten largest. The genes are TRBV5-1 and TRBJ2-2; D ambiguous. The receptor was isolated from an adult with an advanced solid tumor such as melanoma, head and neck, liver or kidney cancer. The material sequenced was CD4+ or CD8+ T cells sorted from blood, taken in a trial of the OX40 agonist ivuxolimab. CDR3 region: CASGDLANTGELFF. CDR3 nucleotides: TGCGCCAGCGGTGACCTTGCGAACACCGGGGAGCTGTTTTTT.